The 3 T cell receptor beta chains reported below all come from one sample, sequenced in a study of blood T cell repertoires in COVID-19 (dated by TCRdb to 2020 to 2022). Receptor amplification or capture employed the immunoSEQ multiplex PCR assay. The source is immuneACCESS, and TCRdb retained only in-frame sequences with V and J called. Part of the clones is not carried over; for the studies checked, unresolved V genes explain less than half of this, and the remainder is unexplained. This sample gives about 130,000 clones in total; over 75% of them show up just once. The top ten constitute 1% to 1.5% of the sample. What was sequenced was peripheral blood. The source is a woman of 80 years or more with acute or convalescent COVID-19.

V gene TRBV2 combines with J gene TRBJ1-1; TRBD1 agrees at 10 bases. The CDR3 has 12 residues. Losses at the gene ends were 6 bases for V and 6 bases for J; bases not matched to a gene: 1. The germline V gene has CDR1 SNHLY and CDR2 FYNNEI. This CDR3 is CASSGTGAEAFF. The DNA for the CDR3 is TGTGCCAGCAGCGGGACAGGGGCTGAAGCTTTCTTT.

The sample holds one count of this clone. The chain combines TRBV18 with TRBJ1-1; TRBD1 agrees at 7 bases. The trim removed 6 bases at V and 1 base at J, leaving 11 bases unmatched. Germline assignment: CDR1 KGHSH and CDR2 LQKENI. The CDR3 sequence is 16 residues long. The CDR3 DNA sequence: TGTGCCAGCTCTCGAGACAGGGACCTGAGGAACACTGAAGCTTTCTTT. It is translated as CASSRDRDLRNTEAFF.

The chain is built from TRBV7-9 and TRBJ1-5; D remains unclear. Germline CDR1 and CDR2: SEHNR and FQNEAQ (reference sequence). The germline V and J ends were trimmed by 5 bases and 4 bases, with 9 bases remaining between them. There are 13 residues in the CDR3. In nucleotides, the CDR3 is TGTGCCAGCAGCCGAGGAGGTAATCAGCCCCAGCATTTT. Translated, it gives CASSRGGNQPQHF.